This TCR beta chain is drawn from a study of blood T cell repertoires in COVID-19. Study context: The United States, Italy and Spain were the sources of the acute and convalescent COVID-19 samples.

Original processing methods: It was from reference gene primer amplification that nucleated cell counts were estimated. The data were produced by immunoSEQ multiplex PCR, yet TCRdb's version contains in-frame clones alone and is incomplete. The D gene and trimming were derived from the DNA, and the V and J assignments and clone size from that table. This sample has about 390,000 clones; over 75% occur once, and the top ten carry roughly 2.1%. The sequence derives from a woman aged 55-75 years with COVID-19, enrolled during active disease. Sequencing input: peripheral blood.

CDR3 sequence reads: CASSLGGPLGEQYF. The DNA for the CDR3 is TGTGCCAGCAGCTTAGGGGGCCCTTTAGGGGAGCAGTACTTC. J is TRBJ2-7 and V is TRBV7-4, with D possibly TRBD1 on 5 matching bases. The germline V gene has CDR1 SGHVT and CDR2 SQSDAQ. The V end was cut by 1 base, the J end by 7 bases, with 14 bases between. This CDR3 region has 14 residues.